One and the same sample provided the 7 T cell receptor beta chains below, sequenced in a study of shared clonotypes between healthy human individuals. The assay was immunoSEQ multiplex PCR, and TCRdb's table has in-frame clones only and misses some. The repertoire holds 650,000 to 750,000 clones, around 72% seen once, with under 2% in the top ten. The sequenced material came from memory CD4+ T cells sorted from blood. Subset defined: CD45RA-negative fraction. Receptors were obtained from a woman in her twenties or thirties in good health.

The CDR3 nucleotides are TGTGCCAGTGGGACAGGTTTCTATGGCTACACCTTC. This codes for CASGTGFYGYTF. The J gene is TRBJ1-2, the V gene TRBV27, with 8 nucleotides matching TRBD1. Germline CDR1 and CDR2: MNHEY and SMNVEV (reference sequence). This CDR3 is built from 12 residues. The J segment lost 4 bases and the V segment lost 9 bases, leaving 4 bases of the junction unmatched.

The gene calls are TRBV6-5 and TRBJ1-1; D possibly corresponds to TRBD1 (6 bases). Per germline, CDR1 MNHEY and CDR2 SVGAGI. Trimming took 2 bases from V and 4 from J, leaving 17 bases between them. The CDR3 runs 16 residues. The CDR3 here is CASSYRQVPRGTEAFF. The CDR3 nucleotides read TGTGCCAGCAGTTACCGACAGGTGCCGCGGGGCACTGAAGCTTTCTTT.

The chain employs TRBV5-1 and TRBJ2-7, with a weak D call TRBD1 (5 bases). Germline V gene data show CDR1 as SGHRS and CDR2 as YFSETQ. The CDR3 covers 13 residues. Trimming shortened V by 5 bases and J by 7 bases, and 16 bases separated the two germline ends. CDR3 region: CASSYNTGREQYF. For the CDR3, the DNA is TGCGCCAGCAGTTATAATACAGGCAGGGAGCAGTACTTC. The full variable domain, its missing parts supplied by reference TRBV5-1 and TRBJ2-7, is KAGVTQTPRYLIKTRGQQVTLSCSPISGHRSVSWYQQTPGQGLQFLFEYFSETQRNKGNFPGRFSGRQFSNSRSEMNVSTLELGDSALYLCASSYNTGREQYFGPGTRLTVT.

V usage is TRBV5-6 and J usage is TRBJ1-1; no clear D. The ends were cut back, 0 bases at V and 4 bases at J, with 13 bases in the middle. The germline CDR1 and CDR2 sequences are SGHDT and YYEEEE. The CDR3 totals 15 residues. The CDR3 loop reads CASSLVFLDSTEAFF. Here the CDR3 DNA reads TGTGCCAGCAGCTTGGTATTTCTGGATAGCACTGAAGCTTTCTTT.

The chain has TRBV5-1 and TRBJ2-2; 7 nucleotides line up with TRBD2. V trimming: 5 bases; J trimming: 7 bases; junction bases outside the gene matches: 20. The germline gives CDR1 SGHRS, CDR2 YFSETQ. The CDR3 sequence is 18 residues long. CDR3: CASSFYLTSLESDGELFF. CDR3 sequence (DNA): TGCGCCAGCAGTTTTTACCTGACTAGCCTAGAGTCGGACGGGGAGCTGTTTTTT.

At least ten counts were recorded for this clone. CDR3 region: CASSVTLADSYEQYF. The CDR3 coding sequence is TGTGCCAGCAGTGTTACATTAGCGGACTCCTACGAGCAGTACTTC. J is TRBJ2-7 and V is TRBV25-1; D may be TRBD2 (6 bases). The V gene's germline CDR1 is MGHDK and CDR2 SYGVNS. This CDR3 comprises 15 residues. The germline V and J ends were trimmed by 4 bases and 0 bases, with 13 bases remaining between them.

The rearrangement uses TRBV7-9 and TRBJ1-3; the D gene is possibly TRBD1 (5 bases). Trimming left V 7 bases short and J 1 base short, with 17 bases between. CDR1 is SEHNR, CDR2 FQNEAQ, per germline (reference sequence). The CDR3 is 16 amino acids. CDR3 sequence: CASTDQGVRSGNTIYF. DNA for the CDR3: TGTGCCAGCACGGACCAGGGAGTTCGGTCTGGAAACACCATATATTTT.